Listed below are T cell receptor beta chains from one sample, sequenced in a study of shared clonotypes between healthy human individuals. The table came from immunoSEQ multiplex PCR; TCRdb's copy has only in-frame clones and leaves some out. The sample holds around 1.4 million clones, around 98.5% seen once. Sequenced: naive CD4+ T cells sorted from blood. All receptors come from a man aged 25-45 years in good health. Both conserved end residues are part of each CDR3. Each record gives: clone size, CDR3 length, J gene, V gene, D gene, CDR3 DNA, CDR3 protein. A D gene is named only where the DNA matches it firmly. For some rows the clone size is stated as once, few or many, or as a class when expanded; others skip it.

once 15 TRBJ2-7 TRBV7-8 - TGTGCCAGCAGCTTAAATGAGGGCCCGGCCCACGAGCAGTACTTC CASSLNEGPAHEQYF
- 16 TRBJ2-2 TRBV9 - TGTGCCAGCAGCGTAGCTCAGGCTAGCCGGTCCGGGGAGCTGTTTTTT CASSVAQASRSGELFF
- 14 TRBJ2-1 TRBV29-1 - TGCAGCGTACAGACGACCGACTCCTACAATGAGCAGTTCTTC CSVQTTDSYNEQFF
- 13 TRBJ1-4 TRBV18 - TGTGCCGGGGGGAACAGGACTAATGAAAAACTGTTTTTT CAGGNRTNEKLFF
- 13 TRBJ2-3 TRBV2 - TGTGCCAGCAGTGTTCCAGGCACAGATACGCAGTATTTT CASSVPGTDTQYF
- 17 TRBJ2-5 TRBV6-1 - TGTGCCAGCAGTGAAGCCGGCAAGGGGGGGGCGAGGGAGACCCAGTACTTC CASSEAGKGGARETQYF
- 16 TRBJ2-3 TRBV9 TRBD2 TGTGCCAGCAGCGTAGCGGCGGGAGGCTACACAGATACGCAGTATTTT CASSVAAGGYTDTQYF
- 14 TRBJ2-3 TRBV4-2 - TGTGCCAGCAGCCAAGATGAGGGCACAGATACGCAGTATTTT CASSQDEGTDTQYF
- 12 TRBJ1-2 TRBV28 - TGTGCCAGCAGTTTGGCGCGCTATGGCTACACCTTC CASSLARYGYTF
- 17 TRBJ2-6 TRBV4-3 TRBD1 TGCGCCAGCAGCCAGAGACAGGGGGCTAAAGGGGCCAACGTCCTGACTTTC CASSQRQGAKGANVLTF
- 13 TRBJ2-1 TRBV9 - TGTGCCAGCAGCCCCCGAAGTAGTTCTGAGCAGTTCTTC CASSPRSSSEQFF
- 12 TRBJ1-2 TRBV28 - TGTGCCAGCAGTAGACGGCGTGGGAGCTACACCTTC CASSRRRGSYTF
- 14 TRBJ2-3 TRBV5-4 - TGTGCCAGCAGCTCCGAGGCGAGGGGGGATACGCAGTATTTT CASSSEARGDTQYF
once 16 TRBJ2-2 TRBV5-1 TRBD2 TGCGCCAGCAGCCCCTTAGCGGGGCCGAACACCGGGGAGCTGTTTTTT CASSPLAGPNTGELFF
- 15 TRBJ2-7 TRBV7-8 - TGTGCCAGCAGCTTAGTTGGGCAGGAGGGCTACGAGCAGTACTTC CASSLVGQEGYEQYF
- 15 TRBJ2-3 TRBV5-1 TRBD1 TGCGCCAGCAGGGACAGGGCTGGATACACAGATACGCAGTATTTT CASRDRAGYTDTQYF
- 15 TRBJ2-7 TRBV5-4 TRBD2 TGTGCCAGCAGCTTGTATTCGGGAGGGCCCCACGAGCAGTACTTC CASSLYSGGPHEQYF
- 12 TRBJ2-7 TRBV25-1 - TGTGCCAGCAGTGCCTTAACCTACGAGCAGTACTTC CASSALTYEQYF
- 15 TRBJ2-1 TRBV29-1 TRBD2 TGCAGCGTTGATATAGCGGGAGGCTACTACAATGAGCAGTTCTTC CSVDIAGGYYNEQFF
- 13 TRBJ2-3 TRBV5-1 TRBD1 TGCGCCACCCGACAGGGGACCACAGATACGCAGTATTTT CATRQGTTDTQYF
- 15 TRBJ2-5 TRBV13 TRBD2 TGTGCCAGCAGCTTTCGACTAGCGGGGGAAGAGACCCAGTACTTC CASSFRLAGEETQYF
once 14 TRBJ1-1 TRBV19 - TGTGCCAGTAACCCTGCCCGGGGAAACACTGAAGCTTTCTTT CASNPARGNTEAFF
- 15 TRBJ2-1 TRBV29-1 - TGCAGCGTTGAAGATCTAAGGAGCTCCTACAATGAGCAGTTCTTC CSVEDLRSSYNEQFF
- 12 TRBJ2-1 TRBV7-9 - TGTGCCAGCAGCTTAGAGGGGGGAGTGCAGTTCTTC CASSLEGGVQFF
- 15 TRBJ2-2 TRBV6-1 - TGTGCCAGCAGTGACCGCGGACAGTTCTCCGGGGAGCTGTTTTTT CASSDRGQFSGELFF
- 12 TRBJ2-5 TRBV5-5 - TGTGCCAGCAGCTCGAGTCTAGAGACCCAGTACTTC CASSSSLETQYF
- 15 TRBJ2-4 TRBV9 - TGTGCCAGCAGCCCCCACTCCGGCGGGGAAAACATTCAGTACTTC CASSPHSGGENIQYF
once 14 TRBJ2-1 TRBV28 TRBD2 TGTGCCAAACCCTCGGGACTAGCCACCAATGAGCAGTTCTTC CAKPSGLATNEQFF
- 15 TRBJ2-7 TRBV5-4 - TGTGCCAGCAGCCCGCCCCCAGGGCCCGCCTACGAGCAGTACTTC CASSPPPGPAYEQYF
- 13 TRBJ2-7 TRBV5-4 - TGTGCCAGCAGCTCTAGCAGGAGCGACGAGCAGTACTTC CASSSSRSDEQYF
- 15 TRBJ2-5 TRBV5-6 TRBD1 TGTGCCAGCAGCTCCCAGGGGGCGCCGGCAGAGACCCAGTACTTC CASSSQGAPAETQYF
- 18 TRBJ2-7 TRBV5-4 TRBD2 TGTGCCAGCAGCTCTCTGGGGTTTGTGGCTAGCGGAGACTACGAGCAGTACTTC CASSSLGFVASGDYEQYF
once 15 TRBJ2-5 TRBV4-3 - TGCGCCAGCAGCCAAGAATCCCCAGGCCAAGAGACCCAGTACTTC CASSQESPGQETQYF
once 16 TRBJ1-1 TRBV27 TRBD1 TGTGCCAGCAGTGGGCGGGACAGACCCTTGAACACTGAAGCTTTCTTT CASSGRDRPLNTEAFF
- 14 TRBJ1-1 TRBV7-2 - TGTGCCAGCAGCTTAGGGACGGAGAACACTGAAGCTTTCTTT CASSLGTENTEAFF
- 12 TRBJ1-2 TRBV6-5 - TGTGCCAGCAGTCCGGGGAGGATCGGCTACACCTTC CASSPGRIGYTF
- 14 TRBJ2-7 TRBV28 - TGTGCCAGCAGTCCTCCCCCCAGGGGATACGAGCAGTACTTC CASSPPPRGYEQYF
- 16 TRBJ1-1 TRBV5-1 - TGCGCCAGCAGATTAACCCCGGTACAGCGGGACACTGAAGCTTTCTTT CASRLTPVQRDTEAFF
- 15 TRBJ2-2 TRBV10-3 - TGTGCCATCAGCGAAGCAGGGTCGAACACCGGGGAGCTGTTTTTT CAISEAGSNTGELFF
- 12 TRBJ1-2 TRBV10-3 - TGTGCCATCAGCACCCAACCCTATGGCTACACCTTC CAISTQPYGYTF
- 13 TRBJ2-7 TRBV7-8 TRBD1 TGTGCCAGCAGCTTAGGGACAGGGTACGAGCAGTACTTC CASSLGTGYEQYF
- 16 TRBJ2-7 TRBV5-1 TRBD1 TGCGCCAGCAGCTGGGGAACCGGGACAGGGGTCTACGAGCAGTACTTC CASSWGTGTGVYEQYF
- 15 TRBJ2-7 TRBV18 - TGTGCCAGCTCCCCAAGCCGGACAGGACTATACGAGCAGTACTTC CASSPSRTGLYEQYF
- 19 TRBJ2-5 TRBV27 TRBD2 TGTGCCAGCAGTGCCAGGGGGATAATTCTAGCGGGAGTGAGAGAGACCCAGTACTTC CASSARGIILAGVRETQYF
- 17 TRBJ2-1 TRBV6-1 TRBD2 TGTGCCAGCAGTGAACGGGGGCCTAGCGGGAGTAATAGTGAGCAGTTCTTC CASSERGPSGSNSEQFF
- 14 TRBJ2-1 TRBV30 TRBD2 TGTGCCTGGGCTAGACTAGCAGCTTACAATGAGCAGTTCTTC CAWARLAAYNEQFF
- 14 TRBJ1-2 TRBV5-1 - TGCGCCAGCACCCCCCCGGGACGGTTCTATGGCTACACCTTC CASTPPGRFYGYTF
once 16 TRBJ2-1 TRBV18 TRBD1 TGTGCCAGCTCACCCCCGCACAGGGGGGTTTACAATGAGCAGTTCTTC CASSPPHRGVYNEQFF
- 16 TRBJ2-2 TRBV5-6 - TGTGCCAGCAGTTACAGGGACTTCGGGAACACCGGGGAGCTGTTTTTT CASSYRDFGNTGELFF
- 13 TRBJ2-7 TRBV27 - TGTGCCATCCGATCGCAGGGCCCCTACGAGCAGTACTTC CAIRSQGPYEQYF
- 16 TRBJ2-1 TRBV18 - TGTGCCAGCTCACCACTAACCCCTGGCCTCCACAATGAGCAGTTCTTC CASSPLTPGLHNEQFF
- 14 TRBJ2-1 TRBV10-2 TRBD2 TGCGCCAGCAGTGTAGCGGGAGGGCCATCTGAGCAGTTCTTC CASSVAGGPSEQFF
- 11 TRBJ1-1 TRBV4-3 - TGCGCCAGCACTAGGGGCACTGAAGCTTTCTTT CASTRGTEAFF